This TCR beta chain was sequenced for a study of beta chain features in type 1 diabetes. Study-wide findings and caveats: Shortening of TCRB CDR3s, moderate but significant, appeared in all four CD4+ subsets of Type 1 diabetes patients.

This clone was observed a handful of times. Its specificity is unknown. V lost 4 bases to trimming and J lost 2 bases, with 12 bases between them. CDR1 is SGHTA, CDR2 FQGNSA, per germline. The CDR3 covers 15 residues. What was sequenced were expressed TCRB transcripts, since all of the isolated RNA had been reverse transcribed. Measured with immunoSEQ multiplex PCR; TCRdb has only the in-frame clones, and not every one. The table has 95,000 to 150,000 clones, about 15% seen once; the top ten hold 2% to 3%. This chain uses TRBV7-2 with TRBJ1-5, with no clear D. The sequencing sample was made of central memory CD4+ T cells from blood. This sequence was found in a man younger than 45 with type 1 diabetes. CDR3 protein: CASSSEGRRNQPQHF. Here the CDR3 DNA reads TGTGCCAGCAGCTCCGAGGGCAGGCGCAATCAGCCCCAGCATTTT.